Here is one T cell receptor beta chain with its context. This clonotype was counted at least ten times. Its binding antigen is unknown. The sample holds no much larger clone one base away, and base qualities are not on file. This sample stems from a study of T cells in Graves' hyperthyroidism and ophthalmopathy (dated by TCRdb to about 2019). Regarding the complete study: Peripheral blood samples were taken at the time of initial diagnosis, prior to any treatment. To identify TCR V-J signatures that set the groups apart, the researchers used a discovery cohort of 100 patients, made up of about 44 with Graves' ophthalmopathy and some 56 with stable Graves' hyperthyroidism. Whether ophthalmopathy could be predicted prospectively was tested in an independent validation cohort made up of fewer than 20 hyperthyroidism patients plus 17 patients who later progressed to ophthalmopathy. The roughly 91 discovery patients were randomly divided into training and test sets at a 7:3 ratio. In several Graves' hyperthyroidism patients, the study also compared T-cell repertoires from thyroid tissue with T-cell repertoires from blood. After sampling, hyperthyroidism patients received methimazole starting at 30 mg daily, and ophthalmopathy patients received high-dose intravenous methylprednisolone. According to the paper, TCR Vbeta CDR3 sequencing was carried out on roughly 130 peripheral blood samples, which came from under 50 ophthalmopathy, around 74 hyperthyroidism and about 17 progressor patients. What the authors observed across the whole study: Sample size was not statistically predetermined, and investigators were not blinded to group allocation. In validation, the model predicted progression to ophthalmopathy with 60% to 71% sensitivity and roughly 75% specificity, a median of 6.5 months before onset. A 13 V-J signature model separated ophthalmopathy from stable hyperthyroidism, with over 85% sensitivity and 81% to 82% specificity in cross-validation and 80%/75% in testing. Blood samples also contained most of the expanded thyroid clonotypes (frequency above 0.001), which suggests that blood repertoires may reflect thyroid immune responses.

TCR beta CDR3 regions were amplified from RNA transcripts. A first-round RT-PCR of the TCR CDR3 used the HTBI primer set with the Qiagen OneStep RT-PCR kit. A second multiplex PCR round built the libraries, followed by size selection and purification. Paired-end sequencing of the libraries was performed with 100 bp reads on an Illumina HiSeq2000. Processing in the source paper ran as follows. SOAPnuke was used to process the raw data, with reads discarded if the reads contained adapters or uncalled bases, had a mean Phred below 15, or lacked an exact constant-primer or identifier match. High-quality paired reads were merged with COPE v1.2.5, and unique nucleotide sequences were defined as clonotypes. MiTCR v1.1 was used to align the clonotypes against IMGT TRBV, TRBD and TRBJ reference segments. The analysis was restricted to V-J combinations with a frequency above 0.0001, which together covered 99% to 99.2% of the repertoires. The TCS score was defined as F50 (clonal expansion) divided by E x V (chaos), with BLOSUM62-based TCRdist calculated between CDR3 peptides within each V-J. Welch's t-statistics and random forest reduced 450 to 600 V-J features to 10 to 15, which were used in a naive Bayes classifier (R e1071). TCRdb passed the public sequencing reads through fastp at Q25 and MiXCR, retaining productive beta sequences. Each record represents a unique CDR3 protein, reported with the most common genes and DNA among its rows. The V and J calls follow TCRdb's processing rather than the paper's. Counted in this sample were roughly 720,000 distinct CDR3 sequences; roughly a sixth of them appeared once. Clones ranked in the top ten supply roughly 15% of the sample.

Stable Graves' hyperthyroidism was defined as the absence of progression to ophthalmopathy over 18 months of follow-up. Hyperthyroidism patients were newly diagnosed, with disease duration under 2 months, and aged 18 to 65 years. The study excluded patients with uncontrolled infections, other autoimmune diseases, pregnancy or lactation. Diagnoses were based on clinical symptoms, serum thyroxine and TRAb, thyroid ultrasound and orbital computed tomography. PBMCs were separated from roughly 10 ml of fresh peripheral blood using Ficoll-Paque density gradient centrifugation. Total RNA was extracted using Trizol reagent, and RNA quality was assessed on an Agilent 2100 Bioanalyzer. The sequence derives from a man between 45 and 60 years old with Graves' hyperthyroidism. Sequencing input: blood.

The CDR3 has the sequence CASSQQLAGTGELFF. The nucleotide sequence reads as follows: TGTGCCAGCAGCCAGCAACTAGCGGGAACCGGGGAGCTGTTTTTT. The receptor chain draws on TRBV3-1 and TRBJ2-2; TRBD2 lines up with 10 middle nucleotides. Based on the germline V gene (reference sequence), the CDR1 and CDR2 sequences are LGHDT and YNNKEL. The CDR3 runs 15 residues from the cysteine to the phenylalanine. The read is trimmed to its CDR3 DNA, 45 bases read in frame from base 1. Here V drops 3 bases and J drops 5 bases, and the junction holds 3 bases not matched to any gene.